This entry lists 14 T cell receptor beta chains sequenced from one sample in a study of identical twins. TCRdb re-called the 5' RACE reads through MiXCR, storing one row per CDR3 protein. This sample has 500,000 to 650,000 distinct CDR3 sequences, with under 8.5% found just once. These data also formed part of another study, on yellow fever vaccine responses in identical twins.

Specimen: PBMCs. All receptors come from a woman aged 18-29 years in good health.

The chain recombines TRBV7-9 with TRBJ1-1; unclear D gene. The CDR3 spans 14 residues. Germline-derived CDR1 and CDR2 are SEHNR and FQNEAQ (reference sequence). V shed 3 bases and J shed 0 bases, with 8 bases lying between them. CDR3 DNA sequence: TGTGCCAGCAGCTTCGGGGTCATGAACACTGAAGCTTTCTTT. Translating gives CASSFGVMNTEAFF.

There are many counts of this clonotype. The V and J genes are TRBV20-1 and TRBJ1-6; possibly TRBD1 for D (5 bases). The germline V and J ends were trimmed by 0 bases and 7 bases, with 16 bases remaining between them. This CDR3 is 16 amino acids long. The germline V gene has CDR1 DFQATT and CDR2 SNEGSKA (reference sequence). In DNA form, the CDR3 reads TGCAGTGCTAGAGATCTGGGCAGGGACCGGAATTCACCCCTCCACTTT. Residues: CSARDLGRDRNSPLHF.

This clonotype was observed a handful of times. The J gene is TRBJ1-2, the V gene TRBV14, with D perhaps TRBD1 (5 bases). Deletions cut 4 bases from V and 5 bases from J, with 17 bases between. CDR1 is SGHDN, CDR2 FVKESK, per germline. The CDR3 spans 15 residues. The CDR3 sequence: CASSPPDTAQYGYTF. The CDR3 DNA reads as TGTGCCAGCAGCCCACCGGACACGGCCCAATATGGCTACACCTTC. Combining the CDR3 with reference TRBV14 and TRBJ1-2 gives the whole variable domain EAGVTQFPSHSVIEKGQTVTLRCDPISGHDNLYWYRRVMGKEIKFLLHFVKESKQDESGMPNNRFLAERTGGTYSTLKVQPAELEDSGVYFCASSPPDTAQYGYTFGSGTRLTVV.

The genes are TRBV2 and TRBJ2-1, with a possible D match to TRBD1 (6 bases). The CDR3 is 15 amino acids. V lost 3 bases, J lost 4 bases, and 13 bases lay in between. Looked up from germline, CDR1 is SNHLY and CDR2 is FYNNEI. CDR3 DNA: TGTGCCAGCAGTGAGCAGGGGATCGGATACAATGAGCAGTTCTTC. It is translated as CASSEQGIGYNEQFF.

The table lists this clonotype with a few counts. The CDR3, as DNA: TGTGCCAGCAGCCATACCCCGACCGCGGCGGGTACGCAGTATTTT. Its protein product is CASSHTPTAAGTQYF. The chain couples TRBV3-1 to TRBJ2-3, with D perhaps matching TRBD2 (5 bases). Germline loops: CDR1 LGHDT, CDR2 YNNKEL (reference sequence). CDR3 length equals 15 residues. The V gene lost 3 bases and the J gene lost 8 bases, with 18 bases spanning the gap.

This rearrangement joins TRBV12-5 to TRBJ2-1, with TRBD2 matching over 8 bases. V was clipped by 0 bases and J by 5 bases; unmatched bases: 24. CDR3 length: 22 amino acids. Per germline, CDR1 LGHNT and CDR2 FRNRAP. The CDR3 protein is CASGLVRGKTSDGLNENNEQFF. The CDR3 DNA follows: TGTGCTAGTGGTTTGGTACGGGGGAAGACTAGCGACGGTTTAAACGAAAACAATGAGCAGTTCTTC.

This clonotype appeared a few times. The CDR3 loop reads CASSLTSIMAQYF. The CDR3 region has the DNA TGTGCCAGCAGTTTAACTAGCATCATGGCCCAGTACTTC. The chain uses TRBV12-3 or TRBV12-4 and TRBJ2-5, with D possibly TRBD2 on 6 matching bases. This CDR3 is 13 amino acids long. V gave up 2 bases and J gave up 9 bases, with 13 bases separating them.

The chain is built from TRBV20-1 and TRBJ2-7; 12 bases match TRBD2. Germline CDR1 and CDR2: DFQATT and SNEGSKA (reference sequence). Trimming took 4 bases from V and 4 from J; bases not matched to a gene: 14. The CDR3 consists of 17 residues. CDR3 sequence (DNA): TGCAGTGCTATTTCACCCGCTACTAGCGGGAGGCGTTACGAGCAGTACTTC. It yields the protein CSAISPATSGRRYEQYF.

There are a few counts of this clonotype. The chain is built from TRBV4-1 and TRBJ1-1; TRBD1 matches at 7 bases. Germline assignment: CDR1 MGHRA and CDR2 YSYEKL. V shed 3 bases, J shed 10 bases, and the junction held 5 bases outside the gene matches. This CDR3 is 12 amino acids long. The DNA for the CDR3 is TGCGCCAGCAGCCAGGGGACAGTAGGAGCTTTCTTT. The encoded protein is CASSQGTVGAFF.

This clonotype was seen many times. The chain uses TRBV28 and TRBJ2-7; 8 nucleotides align to TRBD2. This CDR3 region has 15 residues. Trimming took 5 bases from V and 5 from J; bases not matched to a gene: 11. Germline assignment: CDR1 MDHEN and CDR2 SYDVKM. The CDR3 sequence is CASSGGVAGRNEQYF. The CDR3 coding sequence is TGTGCCAGCAGTGGGGGGGTAGCGGGACGGAACGAGCAGTACTTC. Combining the CDR3 with reference TRBV28 and TRBJ2-7 gives the whole variable domain DVKVTQSSRYLVKRTGEKVFLECVQDMDHENMFWYRQDPGLGLRLIYFSYDVKMKEKGDIPEGYSVSREKKERFSLILESASTNQTSMYLCASSGGVAGRNEQYFGPGTRLTVT.

The V gene is TRBV6-1, the J gene TRBJ1-2, with a tentative D call TRBD1 (6 bases). This CDR3 region has 15 residues. CDR1 and CDR2 (germline): MNHNS, SASEGT. The V end lost 1 base, the J end lost 4 bases, and 13 bases lay between the germline ends. CDR3 amino acids: CASSEGQDGGYGYTF. CDR3 nucleotides: TGTGCCAGCAGTGAAGGACAGGACGGGGGCTATGGCTACACCTTC.

This rearrangement joins TRBV2 to TRBJ2-1; the match to TRBD1 covers 7 bases. The CDR3 runs to 14 residues. CDR1 and CDR2 from the germline V gene are SNHLY and FYNNEI. V lost 1 base to trimming and J lost 9 bases; unmatched junction nucleotides: 6. The CDR3: CASSEETRQGEQFF. The CDR3 DNA is TGTGCCAGCAGTGAAGAAACAAGACAGGGTGAGCAGTTCTTC.

In this sample, this clonotype turned up a few times. The V and J genes are TRBV12-3 or TRBV12-4 and TRBJ2-1, with 10 bases lining up with TRBD2. The CDR3 runs 14 residues. The junction had 7 bases not matched to a gene; V was cut back by 8 bases and J by 6 bases. In DNA form, the CDR3 reads TGTGCCAGCGGATTCGGGACTAGCGTCAATGAGCAGTTCTTC. Its protein product is CASGFGTSVNEQFF.

The chain has TRBV21-1 and TRBJ2-7; TRBD1 is the table's D call and was not checked against the DNA. TRBV21-1 represents a pseudogene. The CDR3 is 13 residues long. CDR3 nucleotides: TGTGCCAGCAGGGACAGGGTAGCCTACGAGCAGTACGTC. Translated: CASRDRVAYEQYV.